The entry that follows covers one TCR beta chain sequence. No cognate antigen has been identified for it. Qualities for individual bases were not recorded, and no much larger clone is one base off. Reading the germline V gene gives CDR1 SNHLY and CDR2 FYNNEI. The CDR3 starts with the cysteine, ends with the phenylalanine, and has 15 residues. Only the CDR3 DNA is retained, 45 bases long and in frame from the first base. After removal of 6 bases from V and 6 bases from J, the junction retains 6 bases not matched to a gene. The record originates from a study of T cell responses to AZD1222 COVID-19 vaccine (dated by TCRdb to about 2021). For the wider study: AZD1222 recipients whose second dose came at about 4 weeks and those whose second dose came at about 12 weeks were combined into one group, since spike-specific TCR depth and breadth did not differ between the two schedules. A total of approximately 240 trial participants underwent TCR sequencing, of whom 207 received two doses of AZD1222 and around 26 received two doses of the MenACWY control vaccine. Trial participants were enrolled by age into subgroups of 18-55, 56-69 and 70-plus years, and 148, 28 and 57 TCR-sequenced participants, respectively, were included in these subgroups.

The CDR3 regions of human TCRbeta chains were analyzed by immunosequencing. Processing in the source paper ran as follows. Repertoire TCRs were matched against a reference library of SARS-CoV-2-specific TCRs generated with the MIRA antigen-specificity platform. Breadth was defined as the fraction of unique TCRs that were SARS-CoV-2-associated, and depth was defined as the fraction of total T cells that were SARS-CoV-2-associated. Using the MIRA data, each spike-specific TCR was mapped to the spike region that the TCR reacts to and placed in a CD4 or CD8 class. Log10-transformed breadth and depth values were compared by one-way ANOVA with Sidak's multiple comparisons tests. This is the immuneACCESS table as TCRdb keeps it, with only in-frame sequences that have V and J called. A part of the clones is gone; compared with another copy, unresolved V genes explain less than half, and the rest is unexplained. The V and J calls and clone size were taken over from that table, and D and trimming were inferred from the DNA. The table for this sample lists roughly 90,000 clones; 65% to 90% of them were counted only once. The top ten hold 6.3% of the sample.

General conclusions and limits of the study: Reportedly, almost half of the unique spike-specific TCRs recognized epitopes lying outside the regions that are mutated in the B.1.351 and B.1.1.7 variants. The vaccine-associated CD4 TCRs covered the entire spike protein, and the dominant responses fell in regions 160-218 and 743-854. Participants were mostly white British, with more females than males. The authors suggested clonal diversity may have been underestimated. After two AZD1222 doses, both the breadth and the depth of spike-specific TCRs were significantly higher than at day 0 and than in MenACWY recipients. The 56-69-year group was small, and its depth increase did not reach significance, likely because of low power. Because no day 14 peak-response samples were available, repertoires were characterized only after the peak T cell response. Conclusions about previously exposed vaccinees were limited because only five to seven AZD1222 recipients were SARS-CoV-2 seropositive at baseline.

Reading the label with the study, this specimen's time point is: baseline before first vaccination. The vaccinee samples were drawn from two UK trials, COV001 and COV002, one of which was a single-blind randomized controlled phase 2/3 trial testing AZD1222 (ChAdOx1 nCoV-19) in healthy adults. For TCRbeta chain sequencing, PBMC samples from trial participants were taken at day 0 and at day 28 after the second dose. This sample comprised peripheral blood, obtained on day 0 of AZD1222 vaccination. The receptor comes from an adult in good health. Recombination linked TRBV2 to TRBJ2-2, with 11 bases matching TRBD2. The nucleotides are TGTGCCAGCAGGACTAGCGGGGAAGCTGCCGGGGAGCTGTTTTTT. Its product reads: CASRTSGEAAGELFF.